This T cell receptor beta chain came from a study of T cell responses to AZD1222 COVID-19 vaccine. Study context: It was second doses at about 4 or about 12 weeks that were pooled.

Germline V gene data show CDR1 as MNHEY and CDR2 as SMNVEV (reference sequence). Trimming took 4 bases from V and 3 from J, leaving 6 bases between them. CDR3 length: 12 residues. In the case of this clone: The antigen is not known.

Study findings and constraints: Scientists sampled the repertoires only once the peak T cell response had passed. Spike-specific TCRs gained breadth and depth after people received two AZD1222 doses.

The repertoire was sequenced with immunoSEQ multiplex PCR; TCRdb's copy has only in-frame clones and lacks some. The table has about 150,000 clones, 91% seen once. Material: peripheral blood, obtained on day 0 of AZD1222 vaccination. This chain connects TRBV27 to TRBJ2-5; no firm D call. The receptor was isolated from an adult in good health. This chain's CDR3 is CASSWTEETQYF. The CDR3 region has the DNA TGTGCCAGCAGTTGGACGGAAGAGACCCAGTACTTC.